These 6 T cell receptor beta chains were sequenced from one sample in a study of cytomegalovirus exposure and HLA in healthy donors. 13 Jbeta primers and 60 Vbeta primers were used for the PCR. Repertoires were generated with immunoSEQ multiplex PCR, while TCRdb's copy carries only in-frame clones and drops some. This sample has 150,000 to 200,000 clones, with approximately 77% found just once. Input material: PBMCs. These TCRs come from a male donor in good health and CMV-seropositive.

V usage is TRBV6-1 and J usage is TRBJ1-1; tentative D call: TRBD1 (5 bases). The germline V gene has CDR1 MNHNS and CDR2 SASEGT. The CDR3 has 15 residues. V lost 4 bases and J 1 base, leaving 13 bases between the germline ends. The CDR3 spells CASSGLRGANTEAFF. The CDR3 DNA sequence: TGTGCCAGCAGTGGTCTTAGGGGTGCGAACACTGAAGCTTTCTTT.

This chain uses TRBV9 with TRBJ1-2, with D possibly being TRBD1 (6 bases). CDR1 and CDR2 from the germline V gene are SGDLS and YYNGEE. The CDR3 sequence is 14 residues long. Trimming left V 4 bases short and J 6 bases short, with 16 bases between. The CDR3 region has the DNA TGTGCCAGCAGCCCCCCAGGGGTAGGAGATGGCTACACCTTC. This codes for CASSPPGVGDGYTF.

The J gene is TRBJ1-1, the V gene TRBV19, with 8 bases that match TRBD1. J gave up 5 bases and V 3 bases, and 2 bases lay outside the gene matches. This CDR3 is 13 amino acids long. CDR1 and CDR2 from the germline V gene are LNHDA and SQIVND (reference sequence). CDR3 residues: CASSITGGTEAFF. The CDR3 DNA sequence: TGTGCCAGTAGTATTACAGGGGGGACTGAAGCTTTCTTT.

V usage is TRBV5-1 and J usage is TRBJ2-2; 8 positions agree with TRBD1. Germline V gene data show CDR1 as SGHRS and CDR2 as YFSETQ. The CDR3 has 16 amino acids. After removal of 0 bases from V and 4 bases from J, the junction contained 5 bases not matched to a gene. This chain's CDR3 is CASSLAWTGITGELFF. CDR3 DNA sequence: TGCGCCAGCAGCTTGGCCTGGACAGGGATCACCGGGGAGCTGTTTTTT.

J is TRBJ2-7 and V is TRBV7-2; 8 nucleotides agree with TRBD2. V shed 4 bases and J 3 bases; nucleotides not matched to a gene: 8. The germline CDR1 and CDR2 sequences are SGHTA and FQGNSA. This CDR3 region has 15 residues. As DNA, the CDR3 is TGTGCCAGCAGCTATCCGGGGGGGCCGGGCTACGAGCAGTACTTC. It codes for CASSYPGGPGYEQYF.

The chain recombines TRBV5-1 with TRBJ2-3; 10 bases are shared with TRBD1. V trimming: 2 bases; J trimming: 3 bases; junction bases outside the gene matches: 12. This CDR3 comprises 18 residues. Germline V gives CDR1 SGHRS, CDR2 YFSETQ. CDR3 sequence: CASSFQPDRDRGTDTQYF. CDR3 sequence (DNA): TGCGCCAGCAGCTTCCAACCGGACCGGGACAGGGGAACAGATACGCAGTATTTT.